The 27 T cell receptor beta chains below were found in one sample sequenced in a study of CD8 T cells in Susac syndrome. Random hexamers were used to reverse transcribe the RNA input (roughly 0.5 to 1 ug). TCRdb redid the calling of the immunoSEQ multiplex PCR reads with MiXCR, one entry per CDR3 protein. The profile shows some 300,000 distinct CDR3 sequences, 89% of them singletons. The source material was CD8+ T cells from PBMCs. The receptors come from a human donor with multiple sclerosis.

This chain joins TRBV7-8 and TRBJ1-2; TRBD1 might be the D (6 bases). The CDR3 spans 14 residues. CDR1 and CDR2 (germline): SGHVS, FQNEAQ. Trimming pared 4 bases from V and 3 bases from J, leaving 12 bases between. CDR3 nucleotide sequence: TGTGCCAGCAGCTCAGGGGCGAACCACTATGGCTACACCTTC. This encodes CASSSGANHYGYTF. The whole variable domain, remainder taken from reference TRBV7-8 and TRBJ1-2, is GAGVSQSPRYKVAKRGQDVALRCDPISGHVSLFWYQQALGQGPEFLTYFQNEAQLDKSGLPSDRFFAERPEGSVSTLKIQRTQQEDSAVYLCASSSGANHYGYTFGSGTRLTVV.

V usage is TRBV15 and J usage is TRBJ2-1, with D possibly being TRBD1 (6 bases). V lost 1 base and J lost 8, with 9 bases in between. The CDR3 has 13 residues. In germline, CDR1 is LNHNV, CDR2 YYDKDF (reference sequence). The CDR3 region has the DNA TGTGCCACCAGCAGAGTAGGGGGAGATGAGCAGTTCTTC. It encodes CATSRVGGDEQFF. The whole variable domain, filled in from reference TRBV15 and TRBJ2-1, reads DAMVIQNPRYQVTQFGKPVTLSCSQTLNHNVMYWYQQKSSQAPKLLFHYYDKDFNNEADTPDNFQSRRPNTSFCFLDIRSPGLGDTAMYLCATSRVGGDEQFFGPGTRLTVL.

This clonotype has more than one count but fewer than ten. The chain couples TRBV7-2 to TRBJ2-7; the D is unclear. From germline, CDR1 is SGHTA and CDR2 FQGNSA. Trimming removed 5 bases at V and 3 bases at J, with 8 bases between. The CDR3 is 12 residues long. The CDR3 reads CASSGDGYEQYF. As DNA, the CDR3 is TGTGCCAGCAGCGGGGATGGCTACGAGCAGTACTTC.

This chain's CDR3 is CASSLAPAGEKLFF. The CDR3 coding sequence is TGTGCCAGCAGCTTAGCACCGGCAGGGGAAAAACTGTTTTTT. The rearrangement joins TRBV7-2 to TRBJ1-4, with a possible D match to TRBD1 (5 bases). Germline V gene lookup returns CDR1 SGHTA and CDR2 FQGNSA. V was shortened by 0 bases and J by 8 bases, with 10 bases between the two germline ends. This CDR3 contains 14 residues.

The V and J genes are TRBV12-3 or TRBV12-4 and TRBJ1-2; 7 bases line up with TRBD1. Trimming cost V 11 bases and J 5 bases; bases outside gene matches: 8. The CDR3 has 12 amino acids. The CDR3 region has the DNA TGTGCCTCGCGGGGGACAGTTTATGGCTACACCTTC. It translates to CASRGTVYGYTF.

The chain links TRBV20-1 to TRBJ2-7; D is unresolved. The CDR3 is 13 residues long. Germline values: CDR1 DFQATT, CDR2 SNEGSKA (reference sequence). V was trimmed by 3 bases and J by 2 bases, leaving 11 bases between them. CDR3 sequence (DNA): TGCAGTGCTAGTGCTAATTCTGCCTACGAGCAGTACTTC. Protein product: CSASANSAYEQYF.

This sequence joins TRBV12-3 or TRBV12-4 and TRBJ2-3, with a tentative D call TRBD2 (5 bases). The ends were cut back, 3 bases at V and 2 bases at J, with 9 bases in the middle. The CDR3 runs 14 residues. CDR3 region: CASSFTGITDTQYF. The CDR3 DNA reads TGTGCCAGCAGTTTTACGGGAATCACAGATACGCAGTATTTT.

The rearrangement uses TRBV20-1 and TRBJ2-3; a possible D gene is TRBD1 (6 bases). CDR1 is DFQATT and CDR2 is SNEGSKA in the germline V gene (reference sequence). V dropped 6 bases and J dropped 1 base, with 14 bases sitting between them. This CDR3 region has 14 residues. CDR3 coding DNA: TGCAGTGCCAGGGGCAGGGGTGGCACAGATACGCAGTATTTT. Protein: CSARGRGGTDTQYF.

This clonotype appeared a single time. The rearrangement uses TRBV10-3 and TRBJ1-4; the match to TRBD1 covers 10 bases. Germline assignment: CDR1 ENHRY and CDR2 SYGVKD. V was clipped by 2 bases and J by 3 bases; unmatched bases: 0. This CDR3 has 15 residues. CDR3: CAISEGTGANEKLFF. Written as DNA, the CDR3 is TGTGCCATCAGTGAGGGGACAGGGGCTAATGAAAAACTGTTTTTT.

This clonotype was picked up one time. Here the CDR3 DNA reads TGCAGCGTAGCAGCGGGAGCGAACACCGGGGAGCTGTTTTTT. Protein sequence: CSVAAGANTGELFF. This chain links TRBV29-1 with TRBJ2-2; 8 bases are a match to TRBD2. The germline V gene has CDR1 SQVTM and CDR2 ANQGSEA. With V trimmed by 6 bases and J by 0 bases, 3 bases remained unmatched. The length of the CDR3 is 14 residues.

The V gene is TRBV19, the J gene TRBJ2-7; possibly TRBD2 for D (6 bases). The V gene lost 5 bases and the J gene lost 3 bases, with 17 bases spanning the gap. Germline loops: CDR1 LNHDA, CDR2 SQIVND (reference sequence). The CDR3 is 15 residues long. The CDR3 reads CASSWRGLEDYEQYF. CDR3 sequence (DNA): TGTGCCAGTAGTTGGAGGGGCTTAGAGGACTACGAGCAGTACTTC.

The rearrangement links TRBV6-6 to TRBJ1-1; D gene unclear. The V end was cut by 6 bases, the J end by 1 base, with 15 bases between. The length of the CDR3 is 15 residues. The germline V gene encodes CDR1 MNHNY and CDR2 SVGAGI (reference sequence). The CDR3 bases are TGTGCCAGCAGCCATTCTTCATTGGGGAACACTGAAGCTTTCTTT. It yields the protein CASSHSSLGNTEAFF.

This clonotype was found once. J is TRBJ2-3 and V is TRBV18; perhaps D is TRBD1 or TRBD2 (5 bases each). Germline V gene lookup returns CDR1 KGHSH and CDR2 LQKENI. V lost 0 bases to trimming and J lost 1 base, with 8 bases between them. The CDR3 is made up of 15 amino acids. Here the CDR3 DNA reads TGTGCCAGCTCACCACCCCAGGGAGGCACAGATACGCAGTATTTT. Translated: CASSPPQGGTDTQYF.

This chain joins TRBV2 and TRBJ2-3; either TRBD1 or TRBD2 may fit D (5 bases each). Trimming removed 3 bases at V and 1 base at J, with 14 bases between. CDR3 size: 16 residues. Germline V gene data show CDR1 as SNHLY and CDR2 as FYNNEI. CDR3 sequence (DNA): TGTGCCAGCAGTGATTTTTCAAGGGGAGGCACAGATACGCAGTATTTT. Translating it yields CASSDFSRGGTDTQYF.

The V gene is TRBV27, the J gene TRBJ2-6; 11 bases match TRBD1. This CDR3 is built from 16 residues. The germline V gene has CDR1 MNHEY and CDR2 SMNVEV (reference sequence). V shed 6 bases and J 1 base; nucleotides not matched to a gene: 2. The CDR3 coding sequence is TGTGCCAGCAGCCGGGACAGGGGGTCTGGGGCCAACGTCCTGACTTTC. Its translation is CASSRDRGSGANVLTF.

V is TRBV30 and J is TRBJ2-3, with 9 bases fitting TRBD2. CDR1 is GTSNPN, CDR2 SVGIG, per germline (reference sequence). With V trimmed by 4 bases and J by 3 bases, 5 bases remained unmatched. The CDR3 extends over 14 amino acids. The CDR3 is CAWTLAGMTDTQYF. CDR3 nucleotides: TGTGCCTGGACTCTAGCGGGAATGACAGATACGCAGTATTTT. The variable domain in full, completed from reference TRBV30 and TRBJ2-3, reads SQTIHQWPATLVQPVGSPLSLECTVEGTSNPNLYWYRQAAGRGLQLLFYSVGIGQISSEVPQNLSASRPQDRQFILSSKKLLLSDSGFYLCAWTLAGMTDTQYFGPGTRLTVL.

The V and J genes are TRBV30 and TRBJ1-1; D is ambiguous. This CDR3 is 12 amino acids long. The germline V and J ends were trimmed by 2 bases and 8 bases, with 12 bases remaining between them. CDR1 is GTSNPN and CDR2 is SVGIG in the germline V gene (reference sequence). In DNA form, the CDR3 reads TGTGCCTGGAGTCAGGTAAACTTCGAAGCTTTCTTT. It yields the protein CAWSQVNFEAFF.

V is TRBV3-1 and J is TRBJ2-2; the match to TRBD1 covers 9 bases. CDR1 and CDR2 from the germline V gene are LGHDT and YNNKEL (reference sequence). V was pared by 3 bases and J by 0 bases, with 2 bases of the junction left unmatched. The CDR3 runs to 16 residues. The CDR3 DNA is TGTGCCAGCAGCCATGGGACAGGGTCGAACACCGGGGAGCTGTTTTTT. Translating it yields CASSHGTGSNTGELFF.

This chain links TRBV10-3 with TRBJ2-5; 7 bases agree with TRBD2. V dropped 4 bases and J dropped 3; count of bases not matched to a gene: 2. The CDR3 sequence is 13 residues long. Germline CDR1 is ENHRY and CDR2 is SYGVKD. The CDR3 DNA reads TGTGCCATCAGTGGACTAGCCGAAGAGACCCAGTACTTC. Translating gives CAISGLAEETQYF.

This chain links TRBV14 with TRBJ2-7, with 7 bases lining up with TRBD1. Trimming at V came to 2 bases and at J to 5 bases, leaving 3 bases not matched to a gene. There are 13 residues in the CDR3. Germline lookup yields CDR1 SGHDN and CDR2 FVKESK. In DNA form, the CDR3 reads TGTGCCAGCAGCCAATTGGGGACAGACGAGCAGTACTTC. This encodes CASSQLGTDEQYF.

The chain has TRBV29-1 and TRBJ2-1; D may be TRBD1 (6 bases). Trimming removed 3 bases from V and 4 bases from J, with 13 bases in between. Germline assignment: CDR1 SQVTM and CDR2 ANQGSEA. The CDR3 length is 14 residues. CDR3 in amino acids: CSVDDGQLYNEQFF. The CDR3 nucleotides read TGCAGCGTTGATGACGGACAGTTATACAATGAGCAGTTCTTC.

The V call is TRBV12-3 or TRBV12-4, the J call TRBJ2-3; D call uncertain. This CDR3 spans 15 amino acids. V lost 5 bases to trimming and J lost 2 bases, with 14 bases between them. DNA of the CDR3: TGTGCCAGCAGTCTTGCCACAGCACTCACAGATACGCAGTATTTT. This gives the protein CASSLATALTDTQYF.

The chain links TRBV12-3 or TRBV12-4 to TRBJ2-1, with D unresolved. The CDR3 loop spans 12 amino acids. Trimming removed 5 bases from V and 7 bases from J, with 9 bases in between. CDR3 in DNA: TGTGCCAGCAGTCCCGGACGTAATGAGCAGTTCTTC. The encoded protein is CASSPGRNEQFF.

The chain uses TRBV14 and TRBJ2-7; possible D gene TRBD2, 6 bases. Trimming shortened V by 4 bases and J by 1 base, and 14 bases separated the two germline ends. Per the germline V gene, CDR1 is SGHDN and CDR2 is FVKESK. The CDR3 sequence is 15 residues long. Here the CDR3 reads CASSLYRGTSYEQYF. CDR3 nucleotide sequence: TGTGCCAGCAGCCTCTATCGTGGGACTTCCTACGAGCAGTACTTC.

V and J are TRBV6-2 or TRBV6-3 and TRBJ2-3; the match to TRBD2 covers 8 bases. This CDR3 region has 14 residues. Germline lookup yields CDR1 MNHEY and CDR2 SVGEGT. V was pared by 6 bases and J by 2 bases, with 4 bases of the junction left unmatched. CDR3 sequence: CASSNGGATDTQYF. The CDR3 DNA follows: TGTGCCAGCAGCAACGGGGGGGCCACAGATACGCAGTATTTT.

The chain couples TRBV20-1 to TRBJ2-1; TRBD1 might be the D (6 bases). CDR1 and CDR2 from the germline V gene are DFQATT and SNEGSKA (reference sequence). The V and J ends lost 5 bases and 7 bases respectively, with 9 bases between them. The CDR3 is made up of 11 amino acids. This chain's CDR3 is CSADRSNEQFF. In DNA form, the CDR3 reads TGCAGTGCTGACAGGTCAAATGAGCAGTTCTTC.

J is TRBJ1-1 and V is TRBV29-1; D gene ambiguous. The germline V gene encodes CDR1 SQVTM and CDR2 ANQGSEA. The length of the CDR3 is 11 residues. Trimming stripped 7 bases from V and 0 bases from J, with 6 bases between. The CDR3 nucleotides read TGCAGCGCACCTGTGAACACTGAAGCTTTCTTT. Protein sequence: CSAPVNTEAFF.